The 22 T cell receptor beta chains reported below all come from one sample, sequenced in a study of T cells after yellow fever vaccination. TCRdb re-called the 5' RACE reads through MiXCR, storing one row per CDR3 protein. The sample lists 250,000 or so distinct CDR3 sequences; less than 9% were seen once. The specimen comprised CD4+ T cells sorted from PBMCs, sampled 15 days after the yellow fever booster vaccination. These receptors came from a man aged 25-45 years who received the YFV17D yellow fever vaccine.

In its sample, this clonotype was seen a few times. The V call is TRBV20-1, the J call TRBJ2-3; TRBD2 is a possible D gene (8 bases). CDR3 length equals 14 residues. Looked up from germline, CDR1 is DFQATT and CDR2 is SNEGSKA (reference sequence). The ends were cut back, 6 bases at V and 6 bases at J, with 19 bases in the middle. CDR3 DNA sequence: TGCAGTGCACGAATAGCGGGGACAGAGGATACGCAGTATTTT. This translates into CSARIAGTEDTQYF.

This clonotype was counted many times. The gene calls are TRBV18 and TRBJ2-1, with D possibly being TRBD1 (6 bases). V was shortened by 2 bases and J by 7 bases, with 9 bases between the two germline ends. The V gene's germline CDR1 is KGHSH and CDR2 LQKENI. The CDR3 is made up of 13 amino acids. CDR3 nucleotides: TGTGCCAGCTCACCAGGACAGCGGAATGAGCAGTTCTTC. Translation gives CASSPGQRNEQFF.

The genes are TRBV20-1 and TRBJ2-1, with TRBD2 as a possible D gene (5 bases). This CDR3 spans 13 amino acids. V lost 3 bases and J lost 8, with 14 bases in between. Germline-derived CDR1 and CDR2 are DFQATT and SNEGSKA (reference sequence). CDR3 region: CSASGIRPDEQFF. The CDR3 coding sequence is TGCAGTGCTAGCGGGATCCGGCCAGATGAGCAGTTCTTC.

This clonotype showed up just a few times. This chain links TRBV7-3 with TRBJ2-3; 9 nucleotides agree with TRBD2. The germline gives CDR1 SGHTA, CDR2 FQGTGA. The CDR3 has 16 amino acids. With V trimmed by 5 bases and J by 1 base, 7 bases remained unmatched. The CDR3 region is CASSTLSGSGTDTQYF. CDR3 DNA: TGTGCCAGCAGCACCCTTAGCGGGAGTGGCACAGATACGCAGTATTTT.

This clonotype showed up many times. The V gene is TRBV7-3, the J gene TRBJ2-1; D is possibly TRBD2 (5 bases). The CDR3 runs to 13 residues. Germline V gene lookup returns CDR1 SGHTA and CDR2 FQGTGA. The V end lost 1 base, the J end lost 6 bases, and 7 bases lay between the germline ends. CDR3 in amino acids: CASSLNSANEQFF. CDR3 coding DNA: TGTGCCAGCAGCTTAAATAGCGCCAATGAGCAGTTCTTC.

The V gene is TRBV7-9, the J gene TRBJ1-2, with D tentatively TRBD1 (5 bases). V was cut by 2 bases and J by 3 bases, with 10 bases left in between. Germline CDR1 and CDR2: SEHNR and FQNEAQ (reference sequence). This CDR3 is 14 amino acids long. The CDR3 loop reads CASSLRGGDYGYTF. For the CDR3, the DNA is TGTGCCAGCAGCTTACGGGGGGGAGACTATGGCTACACCTTC. The full variable domain, rest sourced from reference TRBV7-9 and TRBJ1-2, is DTGVSQNPRHKITKRGQNVTFRCDPISEHNRLYWYRQTLGQGPEFLTYFQNEAQLEKSRLLSDRFSAERPKGSFSTLEIQRTEQGDSAMYLCASSLRGGDYGYTFGSGTRLTVV.

Many counts were recorded for this clonotype. The chain links TRBV18 to TRBJ2-5, with D possibly TRBD1 on 6 matching bases. Germline V gene lookup returns CDR1 KGHSH and CDR2 LQKENI. This CDR3 spans 14 amino acids. Trimming took 2 bases from V and 7 from J, leaving 14 bases between them. The DNA for the CDR3 is TGTGCCAGCTCACCAGCCAGGGGAGAAGGGACCCAGTACTTC. It specifies CASSPARGEGTQYF.

The rearrangement joins TRBV5-4 to TRBJ2-3, with TRBD2 as a possible D gene (5 bases). The germline V gene encodes CDR1 SGHNT and CDR2 YYREEE (reference sequence). The CDR3 has 15 amino acids. Trimming stripped 5 bases from V and 4 bases from J, with 17 bases between. The CDR3 nucleotides are TGTGCCAGCAGATTCGATCGGACTCAGGCAGATACGCAGTATTTT. Protein: CASRFDRTQADTQYF.

The V call is TRBV19, the J call TRBJ2-1, with 10 bases fitting TRBD2. CDR1 is LNHDA, CDR2 SQIVND, per germline (reference sequence). The CDR3 runs 15 residues. The V and J ends lost 5 bases and 4 bases, in that order; junction bases with no gene match: 5. In DNA, the CDR3 is TGTGCCAGTAGTTCGGGACTAGCGATGTACAATGAGCAGTTCTTC. The encoded protein is CASSSGLAMYNEQFF. Looking up the rest from reference TRBV19 and TRBJ2-1 gives the full variable domain: DGGITQSPKYLFRKEGQNVTLSCEQNLNHDAMYWYRQDPGQGLRLIYYSQIVNDFQKGDIAEGYSVSREKKESFPLTVTSAQKNPTAFYLCASSSGLAMYNEQFFGPGTRLTVL.

This clonotype came up a few times. J is TRBJ2-1 and V is TRBV20-1; D is undetermined. This CDR3 is 11 amino acids long. V shed 3 bases and J shed 9 bases, with 9 bases lying between them. The V gene's germline CDR1 is DFQATT and CDR2 SNEGSKA (reference sequence). The CDR3 DNA reads TGCAGTGCTAGTTGGCTAACTGAGCAGTTCTTC. Amino acids: CSASWLTEQFF.

This clonotype was recorded at least ten times. The J gene is TRBJ1-2, the V gene TRBV11-1; no reliable D call. This CDR3 comprises 12 residues. CDR1 is SGHAT, CDR2 FQDESV, per germline (reference sequence). Between the trimmed V and J ends, which lost 3 bases and 4 bases, there was a span of 6 bases. In nucleotides, the CDR3 is TGTGCCAGCAGCTTGGACCTCTATGGCTACACCTTC. This gives the protein CASSLDLYGYTF.

This clonotype was picked up many times. The V call is TRBV12-3 or TRBV12-4, the J call TRBJ1-2; D possibly corresponds to TRBD1 (5 bases). The CDR3 is 11 residues long. Trimming removed 6 bases at V and 7 bases at J, with 9 bases between. The chain's CDR3 is CASRQAVGYTF. Here the CDR3 DNA reads TGTGCCAGCAGACAGGCCGTTGGCTACACCTTC.

This clonotype appeared a few times. This chain connects TRBV21-1 to TRBJ2-7. TRBV21-1 is a pseudogene. The CDR3 has 13 amino acids. The DNA of the CDR3 is TGTGCCAGCACGACCGGGACCTCCTACGAGCAGTACTTC. Translation: CASTTGTSYEQYF.

This clonotype was seen more than once but under ten times. The rearrangement joins TRBV6-5 to TRBJ1-3; possibly TRBD1 for D (6 bases). Trimming stripped 0 bases from V and 0 bases from J, with 12 bases between. There are 17 residues in the CDR3. In germline, CDR1 is MNHEY, CDR2 SVGAGI. Here the CDR3 DNA reads TGTGCCAGCAGTTACTCGACGGGGGCTAGCTCTGGAAACACCATATATTTT. Translated, it gives CASSYSTGASSGNTIYF.

This clonotype was observed a few times. The chain has TRBV28 and TRBJ2-2; 10 bases map to TRBD2. The CDR3 runs 17 residues. CDR1 is MDHEN and CDR2 is SYDVKM in the germline V gene. V trimming: 6 bases; J trimming: 3 bases; junction bases outside the gene matches: 10. CDR3 in amino acids: CASRSPRLAGDTGELFF. The CDR3 DNA reads as TGTGCCAGCAGATCCCCACGTCTAGCGGGGGACACCGGGGAGCTGTTTTTT.

The chain combines TRBV7-9 with TRBJ1-5, with unresolved D. V was trimmed by 3 bases and J by 7 bases, leaving 7 bases between them. The CDR3 runs 12 residues. CDR1 is SEHNR and CDR2 is FQNEAQ in the germline V gene (reference sequence). The CDR3 reads CASSFGEQPQHF. The CDR3 DNA follows: TGTGCCAGCAGCTTCGGGGAGCAGCCCCAGCATTTT. Looking up the rest from reference TRBV7-9 and TRBJ1-5 gives the full variable domain: DTGVSQNPRHKITKRGQNVTFRCDPISEHNRLYWYRQTLGQGPEFLTYFQNEAQLEKSRLLSDRFSAERPKGSFSTLEIQRTEQGDSAMYLCASSFGEQPQHFGDGTRLSIL.

V gene TRBV20-1 combines with J gene TRBJ2-3; 11 bases line up with TRBD2. The V gene end was trimmed by 7 bases and the J gene end by 6 bases; junction bases not matched to a gene: 12. The CDR3 has 15 residues. Looked up from germline, CDR1 is DFQATT and CDR2 is SNEGSKA (reference sequence). CDR3 sequence reads: CSVLAGGPGEDTQYF. CDR3 bases: TGCAGTGTCTTAGCGGGAGGGCCGGGGGAGGATACGCAGTATTTT.

The chain joins TRBV20-1 to TRBJ2-5; possible D gene TRBD1, 5 bases. This CDR3 has 14 amino acids. The ends were cut back, 7 bases at V and 5 bases at J, with 20 bases in the middle. CDR1 and CDR2 from the germline V gene are DFQATT and SNEGSKA (reference sequence). This chain's CDR3 is CSVRSGHPMETQYF. CDR3 nucleotides: TGCAGTGTCAGATCTGGACACCCTATGGAGACCCAGTACTTC.

This clonotype appeared many times. This chain uses TRBV20-1 with TRBJ2-1; maybe TRBD2 (6 bases). CDR3 length equals 15 residues. The germline CDR1 and CDR2 sequences are DFQATT and SNEGSKA (reference sequence). The V end lost 0 bases, the J end lost 5 bases, and 14 bases lay between the germline ends. The CDR3 DNA reads as TGCAGTGCTAGAGATGTCCTAGCGCTTAACAATGAGCAGTTCTTC. It specifies CSARDVLALNNEQFF.

The sample holds a few counts of this clonotype. The rearrangement joins TRBV4-3 to TRBJ2-1, with 7 bases that match TRBD1. V lost 0 bases, J lost 4 bases, and 3 bases stayed unmatched. Germline V gene data show CDR1 as LGHNA and CDR2 as YSLEER. The CDR3 is made up of 15 amino acids. CDR3 amino acids: CASSQEGDRYNEQFF. The CDR3 region has the DNA TGCGCCAGCAGCCAAGAGGGGGACAGATACAATGAGCAGTTCTTC.

This clonotype came up many times. The rearrangement uses TRBV6-1 and TRBJ2-1, with 7 bases that match TRBD2. CDR1 and CDR2 (germline): MNHNS, SASEGT. The CDR3 has 15 amino acids. V trimming: 4 bases; J trimming: 3 bases; junction bases outside the gene matches: 6. The CDR3 sequence: CASSVTGGVYNEQFF. The CDR3, as DNA: TGTGCCAGCAGTGTGACGGGGGGTGTCTACAATGAGCAGTTCTTC.

This clonotype was found a few times. The chain links TRBV12-3 or TRBV12-4 to TRBJ1-3; the D gene is possibly TRBD1 (6 bases). The CDR3 runs 15 residues. The V gene lost 5 bases and the J gene lost 3 bases, with 14 bases spanning the gap. DNA of the CDR3: TGTGCCAGCAGTATCTCCAGGGGATTTGGAAACACCATATATTTT. Translation: CASSISRGFGNTIYF.